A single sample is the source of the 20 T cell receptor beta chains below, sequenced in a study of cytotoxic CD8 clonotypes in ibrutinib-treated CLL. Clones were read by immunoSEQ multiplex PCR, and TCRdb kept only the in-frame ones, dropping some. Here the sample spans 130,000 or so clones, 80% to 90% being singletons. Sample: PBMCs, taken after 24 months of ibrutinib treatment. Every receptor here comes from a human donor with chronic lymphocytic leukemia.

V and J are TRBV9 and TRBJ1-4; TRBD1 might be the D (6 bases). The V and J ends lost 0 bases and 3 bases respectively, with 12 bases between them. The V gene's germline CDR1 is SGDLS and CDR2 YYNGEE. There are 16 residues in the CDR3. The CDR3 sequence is CASSVDPDRPNEKLFF. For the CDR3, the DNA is TGTGCCAGCAGCGTAGACCCCGACAGGCCTAATGAAAAACTGTTTTTT.

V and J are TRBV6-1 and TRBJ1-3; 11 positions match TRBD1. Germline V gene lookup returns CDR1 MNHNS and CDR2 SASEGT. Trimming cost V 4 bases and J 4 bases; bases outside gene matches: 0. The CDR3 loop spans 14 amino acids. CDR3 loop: CASSGTGGGNTIYF. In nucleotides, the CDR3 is TGTGCCAGCAGTGGGACAGGGGGCGGAAACACCATATATTTT.

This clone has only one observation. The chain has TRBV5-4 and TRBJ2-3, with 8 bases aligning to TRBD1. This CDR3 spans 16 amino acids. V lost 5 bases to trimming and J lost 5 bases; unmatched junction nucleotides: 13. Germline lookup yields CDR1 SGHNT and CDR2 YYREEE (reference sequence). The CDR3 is CASSSKLPQGVDTQYF. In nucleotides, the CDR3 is TGTGCCAGCAGTTCCAAATTGCCACAGGGGGTAGATACGCAGTATTTT.

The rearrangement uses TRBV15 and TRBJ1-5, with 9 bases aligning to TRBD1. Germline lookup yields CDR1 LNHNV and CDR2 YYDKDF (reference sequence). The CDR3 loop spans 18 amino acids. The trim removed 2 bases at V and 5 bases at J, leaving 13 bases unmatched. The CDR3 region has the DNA TGTGCCACCAGCAGACCTATAGGGTTGGACAGGGGATATCAGCCCCAGCATTTT. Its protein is CATSRPIGLDRGYQPQHF.

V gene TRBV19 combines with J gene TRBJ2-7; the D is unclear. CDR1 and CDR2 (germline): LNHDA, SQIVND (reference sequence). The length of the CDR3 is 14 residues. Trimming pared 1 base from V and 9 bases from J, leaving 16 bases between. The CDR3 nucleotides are TGTGCCAGTAGTATAGTAAGTTCGGATCGTGGGCAGTACTTC. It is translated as CASSIVSSDRGQYF.

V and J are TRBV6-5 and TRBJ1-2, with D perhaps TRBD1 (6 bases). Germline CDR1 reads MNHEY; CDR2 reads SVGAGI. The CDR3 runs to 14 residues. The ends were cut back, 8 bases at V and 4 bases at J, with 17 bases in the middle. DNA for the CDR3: TGTGCCAGCCAATCCGGGGGGCGAGCCTATGGCTACACCTTC. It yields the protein CASQSGGRAYGYTF.

The CDR3 coding sequence is TGTGCCAGCAGCTTAAAAGTAGTAAGGGGCGGGGAGCTGTTTTTT. Encoded protein: CASSLKVVRGGELFF. The chain couples TRBV7-2 to TRBJ2-2, with a tentative D call TRBD1 (5 bases). CDR1 SGHTA and CDR2 FQGNSA come from the germline V gene. V gave up 2 bases and J gave up 7 bases, with 14 bases separating them. The CDR3 length is 15 residues.

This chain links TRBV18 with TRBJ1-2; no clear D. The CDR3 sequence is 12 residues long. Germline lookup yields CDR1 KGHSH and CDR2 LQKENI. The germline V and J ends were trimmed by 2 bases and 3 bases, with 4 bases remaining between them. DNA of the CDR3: TGTGCCAGCTCACCAGGAGACTATGGCTACACCTTC. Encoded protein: CASSPGDYGYTF.

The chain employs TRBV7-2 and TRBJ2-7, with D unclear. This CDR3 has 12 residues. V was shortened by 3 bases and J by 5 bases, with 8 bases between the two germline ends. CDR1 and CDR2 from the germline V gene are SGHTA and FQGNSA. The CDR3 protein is CASSFGVDEQYF. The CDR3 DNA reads TGTGCCAGCAGCTTCGGTGTGGACGAGCAGTACTTC.

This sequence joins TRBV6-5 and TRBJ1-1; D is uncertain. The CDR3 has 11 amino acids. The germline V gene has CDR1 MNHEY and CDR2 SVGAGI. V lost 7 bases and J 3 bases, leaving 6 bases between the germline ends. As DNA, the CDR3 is TGTGCCAGCAACTCGTACACTGAAGCTTTCTTT. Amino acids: CASNSYTEAFF.

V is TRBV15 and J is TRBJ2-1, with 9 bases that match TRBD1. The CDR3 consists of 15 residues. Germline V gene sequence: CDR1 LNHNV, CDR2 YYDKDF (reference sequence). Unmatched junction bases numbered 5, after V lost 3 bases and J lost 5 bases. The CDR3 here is CATSSRDRAHNEQFF. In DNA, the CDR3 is TGTGCCACCAGCAGCCGGGACAGGGCACACAATGAGCAGTTCTTC.

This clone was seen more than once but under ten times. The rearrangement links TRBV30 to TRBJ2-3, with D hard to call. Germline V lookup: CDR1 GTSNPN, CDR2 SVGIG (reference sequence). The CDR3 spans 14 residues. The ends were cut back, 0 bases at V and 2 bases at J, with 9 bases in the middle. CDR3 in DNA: TGTGCCTGGAGTGTGGGATTAGCCACAGATACGCAGTATTTT. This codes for CAWSVGLATDTQYF.

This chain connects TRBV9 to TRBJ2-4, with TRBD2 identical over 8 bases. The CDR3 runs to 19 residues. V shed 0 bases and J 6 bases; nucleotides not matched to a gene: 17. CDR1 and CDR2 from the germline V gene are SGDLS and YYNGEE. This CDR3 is CASSVATAGGTRGGNIQYF. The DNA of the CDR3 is TGTGCCAGCAGCGTAGCTACGGCGGGGGGTACCAGGGGAGGAAACATTCAGTACTTC.

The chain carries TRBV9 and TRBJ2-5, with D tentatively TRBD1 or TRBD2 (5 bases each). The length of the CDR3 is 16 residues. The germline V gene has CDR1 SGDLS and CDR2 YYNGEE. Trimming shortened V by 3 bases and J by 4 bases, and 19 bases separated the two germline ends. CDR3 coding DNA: TGTGCCAGCAGCGCAGACTTGTTAGGGGCGGGAGAGACCCAGTACTTC. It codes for CASSADLLGAGETQYF.

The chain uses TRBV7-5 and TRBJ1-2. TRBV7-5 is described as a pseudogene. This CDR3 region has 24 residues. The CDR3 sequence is CVRSLEGRRRLRSIYSPEAYGYTF. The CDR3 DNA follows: TGTGTCAGAAGCTTAGAGGGGAGGAGAAGATTACGGAGTATATACTCCCCGGAGGCCTATGGCTACACCTTC.

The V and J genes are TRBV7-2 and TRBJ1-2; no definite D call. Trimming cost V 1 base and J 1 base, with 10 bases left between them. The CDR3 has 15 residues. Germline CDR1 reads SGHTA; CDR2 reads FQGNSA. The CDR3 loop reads CASSLGAKYNYGYTF. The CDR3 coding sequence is TGTGCCAGCAGCTTAGGGGCTAAATATAACTATGGCTACACCTTC.

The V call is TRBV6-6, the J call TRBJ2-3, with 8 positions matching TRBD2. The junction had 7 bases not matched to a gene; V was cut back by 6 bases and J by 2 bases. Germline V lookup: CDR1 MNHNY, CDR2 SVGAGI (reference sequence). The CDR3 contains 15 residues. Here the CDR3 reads CASSLTAGVTDTQYF. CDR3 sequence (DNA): TGTGCCAGCAGCCTAACAGCGGGAGTCACAGATACGCAGTATTTT.

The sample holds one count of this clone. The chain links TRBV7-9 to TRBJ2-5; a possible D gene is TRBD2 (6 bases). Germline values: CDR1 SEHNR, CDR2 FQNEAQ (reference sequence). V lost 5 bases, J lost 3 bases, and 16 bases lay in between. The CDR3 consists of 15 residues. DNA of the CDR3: TGTGCCAGCAGCCAAGGAGGGGACCTGAAAGAGACCCAGTACTTC. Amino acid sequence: CASSQGGDLKETQYF.

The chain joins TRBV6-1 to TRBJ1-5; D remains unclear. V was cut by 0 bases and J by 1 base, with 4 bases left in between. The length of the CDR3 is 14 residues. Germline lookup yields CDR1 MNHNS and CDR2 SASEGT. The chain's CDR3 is CASSEAGSNQPQHF. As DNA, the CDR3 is TGTGCCAGCAGTGAAGCCGGGAGCAATCAGCCCCAGCATTTT.

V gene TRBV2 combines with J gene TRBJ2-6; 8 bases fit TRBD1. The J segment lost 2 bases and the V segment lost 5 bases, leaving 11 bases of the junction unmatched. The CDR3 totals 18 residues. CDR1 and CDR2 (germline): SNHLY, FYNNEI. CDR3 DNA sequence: TGTGCCAGCAGTTCTTGGTCAGGGGGCGCAGCTGGGGCCAACGTCCTGACTTTC. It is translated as CASSSWSGGAAGANVLTF.